The 19 T cell receptor beta chains given below trace back to one sample, sequenced in a study of regulatory T cells in long-lasting Graves disease. Time point denoted: persistent/refractory GD, antithyroid drugs over 5 years with positive TRAb. Extracted RNA from PBMCs served as the source of the TCR library. Sequencing libraries for TCR beta were prepared with iRepertoire HTBI primers and Arm-PCR of CDR3 regions. TCRdb ran MiXCR on the multiplex PCR reads and lists one entry per CDR3 protein. This sample has hundreds of thousands of distinct CDR3 sequences, with 20% to 25% found just once. The sample in question was peripheral blood mononuclear cells (PBMCs), obtained when the disease was refractory, from a patient treated with antithyroid drugs. Receptors originate from a female donor with Graves disease.

CDR3 sequence: CASSLVGTGFETQYF. In DNA form, the CDR3 reads TGTGCCAGCAGCTTAGTAGGGACAGGGTTCGAGACCCAGTACTTC. The chain uses TRBV7-6 and TRBJ2-5, with TRBD1 matching 9 bases. V lost 1 base, J lost 5 bases, and 5 bases stayed unmatched. Per the germline V gene, CDR1 is SGHVS and CDR2 is FNYEAQ. This CDR3 comprises 15 residues.

This clonotype was detected ten times or more. CDR3 loop: CASSRLSTYTEAFF. The CDR3 DNA reads TGTGCCAGCAGCCGTCTCTCTACTTACACTGAAGCTTTCTTT. V is TRBV11-1 and J is TRBJ1-1; D not resolved. Trimming shortened V by 5 bases and J by 3 bases, and 13 bases separated the two germline ends. The V gene's germline CDR1 is SGHAT and CDR2 FQDESV (reference sequence). The CDR3 runs to 14 residues. Complete variable domain (other parts from reference TRBV11-1 and TRBJ1-1): EAEVAQSPRYKITEKSQAVAFWCDPISGHATLYWYRQILGQGPELLVQFQDESVVDDSQLPKDRFSAERLKGVDSTLKIQPAELGDSAMYLCASSRLSTYTEAFFGQGTRLTVV.

In this sample, this clonotype turned up many times. The chain is built from TRBV6-5 and TRBJ1-2; tentatively, D is TRBD1 (5 bases). Trimming removed 3 bases at V and 6 bases at J, with 11 bases between. The CDR3 length is 13 residues. Germline lookup yields CDR1 MNHEY and CDR2 SVGAGI. This CDR3 reads CASSYRGKNGYTF. The CDR3 DNA follows: TGTGCCAGCAGTTATCGGGGGAAGAATGGCTACACCTTC.

The sample holds many counts of this clonotype. V and J are TRBV6-1 and TRBJ1-1; D is unresolved. Deletions cut 3 bases from V and 4 bases from J, with 9 bases between. The V gene's germline CDR1 is MNHNS and CDR2 SASEGT. This CDR3 is built from 13 residues. CDR3 region: CASSEVDFTEAFF. In DNA form, the CDR3 reads TGTGCCAGCAGTGAGGTAGACTTCACTGAAGCTTTCTTT.

The V and J genes are TRBV7-2 and TRBJ2-1; D not certain. V lost 0 bases and J lost 4, with 10 bases in between. This CDR3 region has 15 residues. Looked up from germline, CDR1 is SGHTA and CDR2 is FQGNSA. As DNA, the CDR3 is TGTGCCAGCAGCTTAGCGCAGTCGCCTTACAATGAGCAGTTCTTC. This codes for CASSLAQSPYNEQFF.

CDR3 sequence (DNA): TGTGCCAGCAGCTTAATGCAGGGATCCTACAATGAGCAGTTCTTC. Protein sequence: CASSLMQGSYNEQFF. The gene calls are TRBV7-2 and TRBJ2-1, with D tentatively TRBD1 (5 bases). The CDR3 runs 15 residues. Between the trimmed V and J ends, which lost 2 bases and 1 base, there was a span of 9 bases. Germline CDR1 reads SGHTA; CDR2 reads FQGNSA.

This clonotype showed up many times. This chain uses TRBV7-2 with TRBJ1-2; possible D gene TRBD1, 6 bases. Germline assignment: CDR1 SGHTA and CDR2 FQGNSA. The CDR3 has 14 amino acids. V was shortened by 0 bases and J by 5 bases, with 10 bases between the two germline ends. Here the CDR3 DNA reads TGTGCCAGCAGCTTAGCAGCCAGGGGTTATGGCTACACCTTC. Its protein product is CASSLAARGYGYTF.

This clonotype has ten or more counts. The chain has TRBV2 and TRBJ1-2; D uncertain. The CDR3 contains 12 residues. Germline V lookup: CDR1 SNHLY, CDR2 FYNNEI. V gave up 0 bases and J gave up 4 bases, with 3 bases separating them. CDR3 loop: CASSEAGYGYTF. In DNA form, the CDR3 reads TGTGCCAGCAGTGAAGCCGGCTATGGCTACACCTTC.

V usage is TRBV29-1 and J usage is TRBJ2-2, with D possibly TRBD2 on 5 matching bases. Germline CDR1 reads SQVTM; CDR2 reads ANQGSEA. The CDR3 runs 12 residues. Trimming removed 4 bases from V and 6 bases from J, with 9 bases in between. For the CDR3, the DNA is TGCAGCGTTGGTAGGAGGTCCGGGGAGCTGTTTTTT. Translated, it gives CSVGRRSGELFF.

For the CDR3, the DNA is TGTGCCAGCACCCTAGGGATCGGGGAGCTGTTTTTT. This gives the protein CASTLGIGELFF. The rearrangement uses TRBV7-9 and TRBJ2-2, with D hard to call. Trimming took off 7 bases at V and 7 bases at J, with 10 bases between the two ends. This CDR3 region has 12 residues. Germline loops: CDR1 SEHNR, CDR2 FQNEAQ (reference sequence).

This clonotype occurred a few times. The chain carries TRBV20-1 and TRBJ2-5; possible D gene TRBD1, 6 bases. The CDR3 has 15 amino acids. Deletions cut 0 bases from V and 4 bases from J, with 15 bases between. Germline assignment: CDR1 DFQATT and CDR2 SNEGSKA (reference sequence). The CDR3 is CSARDPQGPLETQYF. CDR3 DNA sequence: TGCAGTGCTAGAGACCCACAGGGCCCATTAGAGACCCAGTACTTC.

The rearrangement joins TRBV6-1 to TRBJ2-1; D remains ambiguous. V was shortened by 6 bases and J by 5 bases, with 20 bases between the two germline ends. The CDR3 runs to 16 residues. Germline lookup yields CDR1 MNHNS and CDR2 SASEGT. The CDR3 DNA sequence: TGTGCCAGCAGAGACAAATGGGCTAGGGAAGACAATGAGCAGTTCTTC. Translating gives CASRDKWAREDNEQFF.

The table lists this clonotype with many counts. This rearrangement joins TRBV28 to TRBJ1-1; D unclear. From germline, CDR1 is MDHEN and CDR2 SYDVKM. V dropped 5 bases and J dropped 0 bases, with 19 bases sitting between them. The CDR3 covers 17 residues. CDR3 residues: CASSPETGYLMNTEAFF. In nucleotides, the CDR3 is TGTGCCAGCAGTCCAGAGACCGGCTATCTAATGAACACTGAAGCTTTCTTT.

The V and J genes are TRBV29-1 and TRBJ2-7; TRBD1 aligns across 7 bases. CDR1 and CDR2 from the germline V gene are SQVTM and ANQGSEA. V was pared by 5 bases and J by 3 bases, with 7 bases of the junction left unmatched. The CDR3 contains 13 residues. The CDR3 here is CSVKDRSFYEQYF. In nucleotides, the CDR3 is TGCAGCGTTAAGGACAGGAGTTTCTACGAGCAGTACTTC.

This clonotype was observed a handful of times. J is TRBJ2-2 and V is TRBV12-3 or TRBV12-4; D remains unclear. The germline V and J ends were trimmed by 6 bases and 6 bases, with 8 bases remaining between them. The length of the CDR3 is 12 residues. Here the CDR3 reads CASRSKAGELFF. The CDR3 DNA is TGTGCCAGCAGGAGTAAGGCCGGGGAGCTGTTTTTT.

This clonotype was counted only a few times. V is TRBV14 and J is TRBJ2-5; 7 positions agree with TRBD2. In germline, CDR1 is SGHDN, CDR2 FVKESK. CDR3 size: 17 residues. V lost 1 base to trimming and J lost 2 bases; unmatched junction nucleotides: 10. This CDR3 is CASSQGGLLAVQETQYF. CDR3 nucleotide sequence: TGTGCCAGCAGCCAAGGCGGCTTGCTAGCGGTACAAGAGACCCAGTACTTC.

The sample holds one count of this clonotype. A much larger clone lies one base from this, so it may be a read error. This chain links TRBV6-4 with TRBJ2-7, with TRBD1 identical over 9 bases. Germline V gene data show CDR1 as MRHNA and CDR2 as SNTAGT. CDR3 length: 14 residues. The V gene end was trimmed by 6 bases and the J gene end by 6 bases; junction bases not matched to a gene: 9. The CDR3 protein is CASRAGQGLREQYF. The CDR3, as DNA: TGTGCCAGCAGAGCTGGACAGGGGCTTCGCGAGCAGTACTTC.

In this sample, this clonotype turned up a few times. V gene TRBV30 combines with J gene TRBJ1-6, with 8 bases matching TRBD1. This CDR3 has 15 amino acids. V dropped 4 bases and J dropped 7; count of bases not matched to a gene: 9. Germline-derived CDR1 and CDR2 are GTSNPN and SVGIG (reference sequence). In DNA form, the CDR3 reads TGTGCCTGGATCCCAGGGACAGGCCGCAATTCACCCCTCCACTTT. It specifies CAWIPGTGRNSPLHF.

The rearrangement joins TRBV5-4 to TRBJ2-2; D may correspond to TRBD1 or TRBD2 (6 bases each). The V gene lost 0 bases and the J gene lost 11 bases, with 14 bases spanning the gap. Germline values: CDR1 SGHNT, CDR2 YYREEE (reference sequence). This CDR3 spans 14 amino acids. CDR3 residues: CASSLARGGHELFF. The CDR3 DNA sequence: TGTGCCAGCAGCTTGGCCAGGGGAGGCCACGAGCTGTTTTTT.